Listed below are T cell receptor beta chains from one sample, sequenced in a study of blood T cell repertoires in COVID-19. Sequenced by immunoSEQ multiplex PCR; TCRdb stores in-frame clones only, minus some. The sample has approximately 190,000 clones; 80% to 85% are singletons. Sequencing was done on a sample of PBMCs or T cells enriched from blood (not recorded which). The receptor set was obtained from a man aged 35 to 55 who had recovered from COVID-19. Both conserved end residues are part of each CDR3. D genes are given only for firm matches. Not every row has a clone size; where given, it reads once, few, many or a size class.

d_call j_call v_call clone_size cdr3_aa cdr3_nt
TRBD1 TRBJ2-7 TRBV4-1 NA CASSQDVSLWTGASYEQYF TGCGCCAGCAGCCAAGATGTGAGTTTATGGACAGGGGCATCCTACGAGCAGTACTTC
NA TRBJ1-1 TRBV3-1/TRBV3-2 NA CASSQGQPNTEAFF TGTGCCAGCAGCCAAGGACAGCCCAACACTGAAGCTTTCTTT
TRBD1 TRBJ1-5 TRBV5-6 NA CASSPGQGAWQPQHF TGTGCCAGCAGCCCGGGACAGGGGGCCTGGCAGCCCCAGCATTTT
NA TRBJ1-4 TRBV10-3 NA CAISDHQQEGKLFF TGTGCCATCAGTGATCATCAGCAGGAGGGAAAACTGTTTTTT
NA TRBJ2-7 TRBV14 NA CASSSRQATNYEQYF TGTGCCAGCAGCTCCCGACAGGCAACCAACTACGAGCAGTACTTC
NA TRBJ1-4 TRBV5-5 NA CASSPIPGPSGGIEKLFF TGTGCCAGCAGCCCAATCCCAGGGCCGTCCGGCGGGATTGAAAAACTGTTTTTT
TRBD2 TRBJ2-5 TRBV2 NA CASSGDQETQYF TGTGCCAGTAGCGGGGATCAAGAGACCCAGTACTTC
NA TRBJ1-6 TRBV7-2 once CASSSRLNSPLHF TGTGCCAGCAGCTCCCGACTTAATTCACCCCTCCACTTT
TRBD1 TRBJ1-2 TRBV4-1 NA CASSLGGRGQGYGYTF TGCGCCAGCAGCCTCGGCGGCAGGGGGCAAGGCTATGGCTACACCTTC
NA TRBJ1-5 TRBV30 once CAWSARGISNQPQHF TGTGCCTGGAGTGCCAGAGGGATTAGCAATCAGCCCCAGCATTTT
TRBD1 TRBJ2-7 TRBV5-1 NA CASSETGGYEQYF TGCGCCAGCAGCGAGACAGGGGGGTACGAGCAGTACTTC
NA TRBJ1-2 TRBV6-6 NA CASSYSVTGRYGYTF TGTGCCAGCAGTTACTCAGTGACAGGACGCTATGGCTACACCTTC
NA TRBJ1-1 TRBV24-1 NA CATSDGQTTTNTEAFF TGTGCCACCAGTGATGGACAGACAACGACGAACACTGAAGCTTTCTTT
TRBD1 TRBJ1-2 TRBV3-1/TRBV3-2 NA CASSQGRGSTLYGYTF TGTGCCAGCAGCCAAGGCAGGGGGTCTACACTCTATGGCTACACCTTC
TRBD2 TRBJ2-3 TRBV6-1 NA CASSESSGGMADTQYF TGTGCCAGCAGTGAATCAAGCGGGGGGATGGCGGATACGCAGTATTTT
NA TRBJ1-3 TRBV7-9 NA CASIPLSSSGNTIYF TGTGCCAGCATCCCTTTGTCCAGCTCTGGAAACACCATATATTTT
NA TRBJ2-1 TRBV29-1 NA CSVVRQERNNEQFF TGCAGCGTTGTAAGGCAGGAAAGGAACAATGAGCAGTTCTTC
TRBD1 TRBJ1-2 TRBV5-1 NA CASSLGGLDYGYTF TGCGCCAGCAGCCTAGGGGGCCTCGACTATGGCTACACCTTC
TRBD1 TRBJ1-1 TRBV4-2 NA CASSAGQVNTEAFF TGTGCCAGCAGCGCGGGACAGGTGAACACTGAAGCTTTCTTT
TRBD1 TRBJ1-1 TRBV7-6 NA CASSSFDREGTEAFF TGTGCCAGCAGCTCCTTCGACAGGGAAGGCACTGAAGCTTTCTTT
NA TRBJ2-2 TRBV19 NA CASSPRVTTNTGELFF TGTGCCAGTAGCCCCAGGGTTACCACGAACACCGGGGAGCTGTTTTTT
NA TRBJ2-5 TRBV4-2 NA CASSQADSYQETQYF TGTGCCAGCAGCCAGGCGGACTCGTACCAAGAGACCCAGTACTTC
NA TRBJ2-2 TRBV10-3 NA CAISDGGITGELFF TGTGCCATCAGTGACGGAGGGATCACCGGGGAGCTGTTTTTT
NA TRBJ1-5 TRBV19 NA CASSILGDNQPQHF TGTGCCAGTAGTATCCTCGGTGACAATCAGCCCCAGCATTTT
TRBD2 TRBJ2-3 TRBV6-5 NA CASSYGLAGTTDTQYF TGTGCCAGCAGTTACGGGCTAGCGGGGACCACAGATACGCAGTATTTT
TRBD2 TRBJ2-3 TRBV4-3 NA CASSQDFSGGPDTQYF TGCGCCAGCAGCCAAGATTTTAGCGGGGGGCCAGATACGCAGTATTTT
NA TRBJ1-5 TRBV10-1 NA CASSEDSIQPQHF TGCGCCAGCAGTGAAGACAGCATTCAGCCCCAGCATTTT
NA TRBJ1-2 TRBV7-9 NA CASSATPSYGYTF TGTGCCAGCAGCGCTACCCCCTCATATGGCTACACCTTC
TRBD1 TRBJ1-4 TRBV15 NA CATSRDPGQTNEKLFF TGTGCCACCAGCAGAGACCCGGGACAGACTAATGAAAAACTGTTTTTT
TRBD1 TRBJ1-6 TRBV4-1 NA CASSQDAGGSYNSPLHF TGCGCCAGCAGCCAAGACGCAGGGGGCTCCTATAATTCACCCCTCCACTTT
NA TRBJ2-2 TRBV7-8 NA CASSLAERAGELFF TGTGCCAGCAGCTTAGCGGAGAGGGCCGGGGAGCTGTTTTTT
NA TRBJ2-2 TRBV19 NA CASSLHDTGELFF TGTGCCAGTAGCTTACATGACACCGGGGAGCTGTTTTTT
TRBD2 TRBJ2-1 TRBV7-9 NA CASSDSGGAYNEQFF TGTGCCAGCAGCGATAGCGGGGGGGCTTACAATGAGCAGTTCTTC